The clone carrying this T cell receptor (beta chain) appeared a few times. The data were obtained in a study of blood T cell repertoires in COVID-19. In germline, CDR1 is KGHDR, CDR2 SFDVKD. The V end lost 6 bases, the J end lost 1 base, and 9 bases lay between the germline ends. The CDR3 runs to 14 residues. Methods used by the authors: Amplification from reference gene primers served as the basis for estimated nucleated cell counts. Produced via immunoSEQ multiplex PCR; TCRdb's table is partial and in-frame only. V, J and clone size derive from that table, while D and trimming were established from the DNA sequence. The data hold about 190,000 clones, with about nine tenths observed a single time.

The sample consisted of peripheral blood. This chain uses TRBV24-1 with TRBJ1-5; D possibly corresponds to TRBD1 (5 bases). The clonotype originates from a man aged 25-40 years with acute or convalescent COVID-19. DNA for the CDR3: TGTGCCACCAGTATGGGGGGGAGCAATCAGCCCCAGCATTTT. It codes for CATSMGGSNQPQHF.